Reported below is one TCR beta chain. What it binds is not known. The data were taken from a study of blood T cells in healthy people across ages. Broader study findings: No conclusive comparison of naive versus antigen-experienced cells was possible with unsorted PBMCs.

The CDR3 has 14 amino acids. Per the germline V gene, CDR1 is SNHLY and CDR2 is FYNNEI. The second PCR ran roughly 6 to 11 cycles with a sample-barcoded 5' primer and J-beta primers. TCRdb called the 5' RACE reads again in MiXCR, with one record for every CDR3 protein. The top ten clones hold over 5.5% of a sample with over 1,200,000 distinct CDR3 sequences, approximately 59% of them seen once. This sequence originates from a young man in good health. The chain is built from TRBV2 and TRBJ2-7; D may be TRBD1 (6 bases). The J call may be faulty, since TRBJ2-5 better matches the DNA end. Material for sequencing was blood. Written as DNA, the CDR3 is TGTGCCAGCACCAGGGACATAGTAGTTTGGACCCAGTACTTC. Its translation: CASTRDIVVWTQYF.